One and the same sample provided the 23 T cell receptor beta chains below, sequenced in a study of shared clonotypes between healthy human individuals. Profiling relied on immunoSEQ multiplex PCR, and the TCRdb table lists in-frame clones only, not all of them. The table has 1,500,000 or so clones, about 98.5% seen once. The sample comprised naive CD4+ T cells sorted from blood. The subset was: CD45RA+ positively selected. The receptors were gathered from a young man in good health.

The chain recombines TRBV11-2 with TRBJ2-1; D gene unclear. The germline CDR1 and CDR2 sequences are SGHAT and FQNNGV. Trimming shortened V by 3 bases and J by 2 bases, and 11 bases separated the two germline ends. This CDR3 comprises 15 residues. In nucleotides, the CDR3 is TGTGCCAGCAGCTTGCGGTCCCAGACCTACAATGAGCAGTTCTTC. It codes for CASSLRSQTYNEQFF.

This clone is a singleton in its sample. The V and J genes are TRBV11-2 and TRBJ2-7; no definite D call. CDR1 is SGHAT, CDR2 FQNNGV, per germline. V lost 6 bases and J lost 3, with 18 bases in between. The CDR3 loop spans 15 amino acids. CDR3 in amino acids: CASRVFGRGNYEQYF. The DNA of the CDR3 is TGTGCCAGCAGGGTGTTTGGCCGTGGGAACTACGAGCAGTACTTC.

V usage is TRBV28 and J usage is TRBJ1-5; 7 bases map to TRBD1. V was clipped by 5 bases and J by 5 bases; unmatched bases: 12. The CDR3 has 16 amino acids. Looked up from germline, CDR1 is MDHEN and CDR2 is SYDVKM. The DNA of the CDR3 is TGTGCCAGCAGTCTCTACGACAGGGTATCGGATCAGCCCCAGCATTTT. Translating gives CASSLYDRVSDQPQHF.

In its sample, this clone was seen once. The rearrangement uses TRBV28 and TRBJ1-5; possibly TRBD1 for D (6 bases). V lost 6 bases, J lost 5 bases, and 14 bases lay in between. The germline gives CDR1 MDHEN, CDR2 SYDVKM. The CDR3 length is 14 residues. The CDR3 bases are TGTGCCAGCAGACTCCCTGGGGGCCATCAGCCCCAGCATTTT. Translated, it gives CASRLPGGHQPQHF. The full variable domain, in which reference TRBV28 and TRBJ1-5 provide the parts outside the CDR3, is DVKVTQSSRYLVKRTGEKVFLECVQDMDHENMFWYRQDPGLGLRLIYFSYDVKMKEKGDIPEGYSVSREKKERFSLILESASTNQTSMYLCASRLPGGHQPQHFGDGTRLSIL.

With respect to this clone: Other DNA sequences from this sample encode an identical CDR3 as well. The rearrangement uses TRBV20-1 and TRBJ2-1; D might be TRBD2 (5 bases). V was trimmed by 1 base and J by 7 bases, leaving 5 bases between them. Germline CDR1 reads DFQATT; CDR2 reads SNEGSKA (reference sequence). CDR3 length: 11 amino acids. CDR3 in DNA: TGCAGTGCTAGAGCGGGGAATGAGCAGTTCTTC. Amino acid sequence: CSARAGNEQFF.

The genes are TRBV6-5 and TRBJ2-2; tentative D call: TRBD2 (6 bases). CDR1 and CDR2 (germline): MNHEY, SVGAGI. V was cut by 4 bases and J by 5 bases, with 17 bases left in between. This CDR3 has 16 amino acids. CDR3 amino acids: CASSFRDFSWTGELFF. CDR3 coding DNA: TGTGCCAGCAGTTTCCGGGACTTTTCTTGGACCGGGGAGCTGTTTTTT.

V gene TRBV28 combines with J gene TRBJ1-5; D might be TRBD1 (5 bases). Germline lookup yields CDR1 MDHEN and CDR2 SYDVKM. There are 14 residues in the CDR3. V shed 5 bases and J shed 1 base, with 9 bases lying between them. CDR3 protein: CASSPGPSNQPQHF. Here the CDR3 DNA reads TGTGCCAGCAGTCCGGGACCAAGCAATCAGCCCCAGCATTTT. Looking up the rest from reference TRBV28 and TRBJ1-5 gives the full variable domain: DVKVTQSSRYLVKRTGEKVFLECVQDMDHENMFWYRQDPGLGLRLIYFSYDVKMKEKGDIPEGYSVSREKKERFSLILESASTNQTSMYLCASSPGPSNQPQHFGDGTRLSIL.

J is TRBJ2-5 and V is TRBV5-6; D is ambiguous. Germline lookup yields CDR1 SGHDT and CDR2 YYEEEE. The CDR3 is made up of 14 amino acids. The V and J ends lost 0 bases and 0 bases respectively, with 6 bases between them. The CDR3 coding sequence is TGTGCCAGCAGCTTGGGACCGTACCAAGAGACCCAGTACTTC. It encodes CASSLGPYQETQYF.

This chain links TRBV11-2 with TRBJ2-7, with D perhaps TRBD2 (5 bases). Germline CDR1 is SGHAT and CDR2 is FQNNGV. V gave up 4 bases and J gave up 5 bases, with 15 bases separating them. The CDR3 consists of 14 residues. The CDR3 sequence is CASSSPRGRNEQYF. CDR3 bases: TGTGCCAGCAGCTCCCCCCGGGGTCGTAACGAGCAGTACTTC.

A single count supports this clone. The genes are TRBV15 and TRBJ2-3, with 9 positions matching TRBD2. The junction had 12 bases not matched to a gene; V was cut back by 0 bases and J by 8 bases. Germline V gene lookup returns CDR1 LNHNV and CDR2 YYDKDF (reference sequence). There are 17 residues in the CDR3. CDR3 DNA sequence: TGTGCCACCAGCAGAGAACCCAGCGGGAGGTCAAAGTTTACGCAGTATTTT. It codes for CATSREPSGRSKFTQYF.

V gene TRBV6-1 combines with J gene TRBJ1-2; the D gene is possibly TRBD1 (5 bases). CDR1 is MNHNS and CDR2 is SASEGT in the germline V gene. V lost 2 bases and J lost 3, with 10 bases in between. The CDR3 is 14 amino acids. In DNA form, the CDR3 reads TGTGCCAGCAGTGAAACCAGGGAAGACTATGGCTACACCTTC. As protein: CASSETREDYGYTF.

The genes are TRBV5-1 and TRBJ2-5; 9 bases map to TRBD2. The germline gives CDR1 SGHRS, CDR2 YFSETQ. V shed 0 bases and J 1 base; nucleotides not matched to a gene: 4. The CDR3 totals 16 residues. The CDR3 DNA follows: TGCGCCAGCAGCTTGGTTCCGACTAGCGGCCAAGAGACCCAGTACTTC. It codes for CASSLVPTSGQETQYF.

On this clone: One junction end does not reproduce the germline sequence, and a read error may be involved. DNA for the CDR3: TGTGCTAGCAGCTTAGGATTGGACAGGCAAGAGACCCAGTACTTC. Amino acids: CASSLGLDRQETQYF. V gene TRBV7-7 combines with J gene TRBJ2-5, with TRBD1 matching over 7 bases. CDR1 and CDR2 (germline): SSHAT, FNYEAQ (reference sequence). The CDR3 has 15 amino acids.

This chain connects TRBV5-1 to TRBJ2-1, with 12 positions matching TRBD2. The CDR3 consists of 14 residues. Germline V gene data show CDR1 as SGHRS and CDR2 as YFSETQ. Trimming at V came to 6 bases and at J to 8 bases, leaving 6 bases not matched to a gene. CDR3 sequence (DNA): TGCGCCAGCACCAGGACTAGCGGGAAATATGAGCAGTTCTTC. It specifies CASTRTSGKYEQFF.

CDR3 bases: TGCAGCGTTGAGGGGGTTCGGGAGGCGGGCACAGATACGCAGTATTTT. Amino acid sequence: CSVEGVREAGTDTQYF. The chain has TRBV29-1 and TRBJ2-3, with 7 bases aligning to TRBD2. The CDR3 extends over 16 amino acids. The germline V gene encodes CDR1 SQVTM and CDR2 ANQGSEA. V was pared by 3 bases and J by 1 base, with 10 bases of the junction left unmatched.

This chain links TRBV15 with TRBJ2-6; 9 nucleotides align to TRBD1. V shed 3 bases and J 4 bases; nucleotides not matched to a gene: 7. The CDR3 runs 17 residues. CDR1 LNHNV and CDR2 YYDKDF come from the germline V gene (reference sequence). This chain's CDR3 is CATSRPGTGSGANVLTF. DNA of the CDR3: TGTGCCACCAGCAGGCCCGGGACAGGGTCCGGGGCCAACGTCCTGACTTTC.

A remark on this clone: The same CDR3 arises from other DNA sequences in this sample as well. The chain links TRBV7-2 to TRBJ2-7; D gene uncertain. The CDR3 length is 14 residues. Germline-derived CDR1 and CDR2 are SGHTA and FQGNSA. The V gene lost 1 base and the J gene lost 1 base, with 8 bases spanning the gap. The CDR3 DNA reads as TGTGCCAGCAGCTTAGTTGGCAGTTCCTACGAGCAGTACTTC. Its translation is CASSLVGSSYEQYF.

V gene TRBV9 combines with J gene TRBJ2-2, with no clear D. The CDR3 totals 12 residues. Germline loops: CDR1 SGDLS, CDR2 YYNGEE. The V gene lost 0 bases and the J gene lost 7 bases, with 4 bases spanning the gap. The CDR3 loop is CASSVVNGELFF. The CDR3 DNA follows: TGTGCCAGCAGCGTAGTAAACGGGGAGCTGTTTTTT.

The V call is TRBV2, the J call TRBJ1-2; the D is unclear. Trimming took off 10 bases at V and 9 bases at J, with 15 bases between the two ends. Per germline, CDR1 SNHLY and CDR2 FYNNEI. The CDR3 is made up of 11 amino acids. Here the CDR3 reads CANHRGGRYTF. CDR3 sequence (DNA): TGTGCCAACCATCGAGGAGGACGCTACACCTTC.

The CDR3 protein is CASSAQVDSYGYTF. CDR3 nucleotides: TGCGCCAGCAGTGCACAAGTCGACAGTTATGGCTACACCTTC. V and J are TRBV10-2 and TRBJ1-2, with a weak D call TRBD1 (5 bases). The CDR3 runs 14 residues. The V gene lost 4 bases and the J gene lost 5 bases, with 14 bases spanning the gap. Germline values: CDR1 WSHSY, CDR2 SAAADI.

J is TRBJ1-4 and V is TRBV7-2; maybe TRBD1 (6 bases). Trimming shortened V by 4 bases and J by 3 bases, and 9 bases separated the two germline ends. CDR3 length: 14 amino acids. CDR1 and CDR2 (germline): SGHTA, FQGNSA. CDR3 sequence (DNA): TGTGCCAGCAGCTCCAGGGGCCCTAATGAAAAACTGTTTTTT. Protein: CASSSRGPNEKLFF. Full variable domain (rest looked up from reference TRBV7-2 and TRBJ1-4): GAGVSQSPSNKVTEKGKDVELRCDPISGHTALYWYRQSLGQGLEFLIYFQGNSAPDKSGLPSDRFSAERTGGSVSTLTIQRTQQEDSAVYLCASSSRGPNEKLFFGSGTQLSVL.

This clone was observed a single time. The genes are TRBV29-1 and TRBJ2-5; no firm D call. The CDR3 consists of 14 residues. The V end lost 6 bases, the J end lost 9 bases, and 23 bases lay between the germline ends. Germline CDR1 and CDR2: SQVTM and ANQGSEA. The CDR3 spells CSVPSLSPASSQYF. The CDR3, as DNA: TGCAGCGTGCCCTCTCTGAGTCCCGCGTCGTCCCAGTACTTC.

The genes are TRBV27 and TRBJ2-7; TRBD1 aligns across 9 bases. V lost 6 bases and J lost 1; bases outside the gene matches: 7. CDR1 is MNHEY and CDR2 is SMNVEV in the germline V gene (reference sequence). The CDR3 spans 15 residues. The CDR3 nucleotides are TGTGCCAGCAGCGAACCGGGACAGGGTTCCTACGAGCAGTACTTC. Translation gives CASSEPGQGSYEQYF.